What follows is one T cell receptor beta chain and its context. The entry originates in a study of CD8 T cells in Susac syndrome. For the study at large: When blood was collected, patients with Susac syndrome were therapy-naive, were taking corticosteroids, or were receiving intravenous immunoglobulin alone.

Sequencing targeted TCR beta in T cells from blood (CD8+ and CD4+). The patients with Susac syndrome satisfied recently defined diagnostic criteria for either definite or probable disease. The V and J ends lost 0 bases and 3 bases, in that order; junction bases with no gene match: 9. The germline V gene has CDR1 SGHTA and CDR2 FQGTGA. The CDR3 extends over 17 amino acids. With random hexamers, about 0.45 to 1 ug RNA was reverse transcribed. TCRdb ran MiXCR on the immunoSEQ multiplex PCR reads and lists one entry per CDR3 protein. In the table there are more than 150,000 distinct CDR3 sequences, 85% to 95% of which are singletons.

The sequenced sample consisted of CD4+ T cells from PBMCs. This sequence was found in a human donor with Susac syndrome. The chain joins TRBV7-3 to TRBJ2-7, with TRBD2 matching over 9 bases. The CDR3 loop is CASSLTPLAGPSYEQYF. The CDR3 DNA reads as TGTGCCAGCAGCTTAACGCCTCTAGCGGGGCCTAGCTACGAGCAGTACTTC.